This TCR beta chain came from a study of blood T cell repertoires in COVID-19. Study-wide context: COVID-19 samples, acute and convalescent, were from the United States, Italy and Spain. PBMCs, B-cell-depleted T cells, or T cells were the source of the cDNA or gDNA that made up the material.

Trimming pared 5 bases from V and 3 bases from J, leaving 16 bases between. The CDR3 sequence is 15 residues long. Germline V gene sequence: CDR1 MGHDK, CDR2 SYGVNS. Using immunoSEQ multiplex PCR, the repertoire was profiled, and TCRdb retains in-frame clones only, with some absent. Of about 200,000 clones listed, roughly 80% are singletons. This chain uses TRBV25-1 with TRBJ1-1; D gene unclear. This receptor was obtained from a woman over 75 with acute or convalescent COVID-19. The source material was peripheral blood. As DNA, the CDR3 is TGTGCCAGCAGTCTGGTTTCGGGGTCTTACACTGAAGCTTTCTTT. This encodes CASSLVSGSYTEAFF.